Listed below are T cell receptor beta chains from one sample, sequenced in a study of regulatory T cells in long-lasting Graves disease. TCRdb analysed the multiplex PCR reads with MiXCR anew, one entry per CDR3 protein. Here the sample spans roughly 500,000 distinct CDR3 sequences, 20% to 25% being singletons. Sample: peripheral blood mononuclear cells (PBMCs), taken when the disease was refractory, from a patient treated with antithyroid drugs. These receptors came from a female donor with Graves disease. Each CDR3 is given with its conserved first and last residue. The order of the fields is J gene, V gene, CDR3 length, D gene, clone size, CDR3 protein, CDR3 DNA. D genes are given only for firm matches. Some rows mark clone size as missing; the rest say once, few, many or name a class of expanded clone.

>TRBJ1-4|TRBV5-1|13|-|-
CASSFGENEKLFF
TGCGCCAGCAGCTTCGGAGAGAATGAAAAACTGTTTTTT
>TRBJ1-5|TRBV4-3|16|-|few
CASSQTMVGGNQPQHF
TGCGCCAGCAGCCAAACGATGGTGGGGGGAAATCAGCCCCAGCATTTT
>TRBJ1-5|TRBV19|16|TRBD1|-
CASSTAGTGVHQPQHF
TGTGCCAGTAGTACTGCCGGGACAGGGGTCCATCAGCCCCAGCATTTT
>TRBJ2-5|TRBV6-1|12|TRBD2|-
CASSGRGDAQYF
TGTGCCAGCAGTGGCCGGGGGGACGCCCAGTACTTC
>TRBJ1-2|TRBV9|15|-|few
CASSGLVETGHGYTF
TGTGCCAGCAGCGGCCTGGTAGAAACAGGACATGGCTACACCTTC
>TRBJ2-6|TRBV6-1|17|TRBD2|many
CASTRGLALSGANVLTF
TGTGCCAGCACCAGGGGACTAGCGCTATCTGGGGCCAACGTCCTGACTTTC
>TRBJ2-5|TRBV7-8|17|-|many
CASSLVLRQGRKETQYF
TGTGCCAGCAGCTTAGTCCTCAGGCAGGGGAGGAAAGAGACCCAGTACTTC
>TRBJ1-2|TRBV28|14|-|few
CASSLSQANYGYTF
TGTGCCAGCAGTTTATCTCAAGCTAACTATGGCTACACCTTC
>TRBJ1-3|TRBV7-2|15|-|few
CASSLGTASGNTIYF
TGTGCCAGCAGCTTAGGGACAGCCTCTGGAAACACCATATATTTT
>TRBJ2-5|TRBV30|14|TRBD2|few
CAWSVLAEQETQYF
TGTGCCTGGAGTGTCCTAGCGGAGCAAGAGACCCAGTACTTC
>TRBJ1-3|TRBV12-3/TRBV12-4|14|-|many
CASSPVISGNTIYF
TGTGCCAGCTCTCCTGTCATCTCTGGAAACACCATATATTTT
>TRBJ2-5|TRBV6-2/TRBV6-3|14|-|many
CASRPGGDGETQYF
TGTGCCAGCAGACCCGGCGGAGACGGAGAGACCCAGTACTTC
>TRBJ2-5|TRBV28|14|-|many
CASSSRSTPETQYF
TGTGCCAGCAGTTCCCGTTCCACACCCGAGACCCAGTACTTC
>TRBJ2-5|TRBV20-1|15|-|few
CSAILSDWAHETQYF
TGCAGTGCTATTCTCTCGGACTGGGCCCATGAGACCCAGTACTTC
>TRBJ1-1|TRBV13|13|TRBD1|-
CASRLTGGPEAFF
TGTGCCAGCAGGCTGACAGGGGGGCCTGAAGCTTTCTTT
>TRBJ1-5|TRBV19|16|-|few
CASSIVGMYSNQPQHF
TGTGCCAGTAGTATCGTCGGGATGTATAGCAATCAGCCCCAGCATTTT
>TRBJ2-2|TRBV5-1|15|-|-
CASSGGLPPTGELFF
TGCGCCAGCAGCGGCGGGCTACCCCCCACCGGGGAGCTGTTTTTT
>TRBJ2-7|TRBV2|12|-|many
CASMGLAREQYF
TGTGCCAGCATGGGGCTAGCAAGGGAGCAGTACTTC
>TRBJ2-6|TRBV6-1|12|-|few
CAGESGANVLTF
TGTGCCGGTGAATCTGGGGCCAACGTCCTGACTTTC
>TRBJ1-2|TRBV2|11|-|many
CASGGNYGYTF
TGTGCCAGCGGGGGAAACTATGGCTACACCTTC
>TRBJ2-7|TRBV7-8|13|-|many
CASSGVHTYEQYF
TGTGCCAGCAGCGGAGTTCACACCTACGAGCAGTACTTC
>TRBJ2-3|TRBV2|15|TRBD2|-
CASSASSGRTDTQYF
TGTGCCAGCAGTGCCTCTAGCGGGAGAACAGATACGCAGTATTTT
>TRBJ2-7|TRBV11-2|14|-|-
CASSPGLEYYEQYF
TGTGCCAGCAGCCCGGGACTGGAGTACTACGAGCAGTACTTC
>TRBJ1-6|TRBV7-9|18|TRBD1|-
CASSPGTGLSSYNSPLHF
TGTGCCAGCAGCCCCGGGACAGGGCTCAGCTCCTATAATTCACCCCTCCACTTT
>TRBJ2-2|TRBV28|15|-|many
CASSLERANTGELFF
TGTGCCAGCAGTTTAGAGAGAGCGAACACCGGGGAGCTGTTTTTT
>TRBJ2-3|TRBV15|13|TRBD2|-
CATSRTGLATQYF
TGTGCCACCAGCAGAACGGGACTAGCTACGCAGTATTTT
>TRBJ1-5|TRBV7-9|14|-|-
CASSLLELNQPQHF
TGTGCCAGCAGCTTATTAGAACTAAATCAGCCCCAGCATTTT
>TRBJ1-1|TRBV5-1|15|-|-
CASSSLPSPNTEAFF
TGCGCCAGCAGCTCCCTCCCCTCACCGAACACTGAAGCTTTCTTT
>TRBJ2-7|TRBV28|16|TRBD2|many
CASSRLTSGSFYEQYF
TGTGCCAGCAGTCGGCTGACTAGCGGGAGTTTCTACGAGCAGTACTTC
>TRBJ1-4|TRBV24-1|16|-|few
CATSGASRGANEKLFF
TGTGCCACCAGTGGGGCCTCCCGGGGAGCTAATGAAAAACTGTTTTTT